Listed here are 26 T cell receptor beta chains from one sample, sequenced in a study of CD8 T cells in ankylosing spondylitis. Broader study findings: Characteristic of ankylosing spondylitis blood, it appeared, was a TCR beta motif comprising several highly homologous variants.

For these receptors, no antigen is known. One entry per CDR3 protein, called by TCRdb with MiXCR from the 5' RACE reads. The sample has about 450,000 distinct CDR3 sequences, around 26% seen once; the top ten hold 0.85% to 1%. Sequenced sample: blood, either unsorted or a sorted T cell fraction (not recorded which). Receptors originate from a male donor with ankylosing spondylitis.

The chain employs TRBV11-2 and TRBJ2-1; TRBD2 matches 9 bases. Germline CDR1 is SGHAT and CDR2 is FQNNGV. Germline trimming cut 6 bases from V and 3 bases from J; bases unmatched to any gene: 3. This CDR3 contains 14 residues. For the CDR3, the DNA is TGTGCCAGCAGTATGACTAGCGGCTACAATGAGCAGTTCTTC. Protein: CASSMTSGYNEQFF.

V and J are TRBV7-9 and TRBJ2-4, with D unclear. Germline lookup yields CDR1 SEHNR and CDR2 FQNEAQ (reference sequence). V lost 5 bases, J lost 4 bases, and 18 bases lay in between. The CDR3 is 16 amino acids. The DNA for the CDR3 is TGTGCCAGCAGCGTACTAAGTTGGAGCGTTAAAAACATTCAGTACTTC. It specifies CASSVLSWSVKNIQYF.

The chain recombines TRBV12-5 with TRBJ1-5; weak D call: TRBD1 (6 bases). This CDR3 has 14 amino acids. Trimming shortened V by 6 bases and J by 6 bases, and 15 bases separated the two germline ends. Per the germline V gene, CDR1 is LGHNT and CDR2 is FRNRAP. The CDR3: CASGPQGIPQPQHF. The CDR3 DNA reads TGTGCTAGTGGCCCCCAGGGGATCCCTCAGCCCCAGCATTTT.

The CDR3 nucleotides are TGCAGTGCTAGAGGGACTAGCGGGAGGGTTGGAGCAGATACGCAGTATTTT. Residues: CSARGTSGRVGADTQYF. The chain employs TRBV20-1 and TRBJ2-3, with 15 bases identical to TRBD2. The CDR3 length is 17 residues. The V gene end was trimmed by 1 base and the J gene end by 4 bases; junction bases not matched to a gene: 6. The germline CDR1 and CDR2 sequences are DFQATT and SNEGSKA (reference sequence).

The chain combines TRBV2 with TRBJ2-1; D ambiguous. Trimming left V 7 bases short and J 9 bases short, with 7 bases between. CDR3 size: 10 residues. From germline, CDR1 is SNHLY and CDR2 FYNNEI. As DNA, the CDR3 is TGTGCCAGCACTAATGGTGAGCAGTTCTTC. Protein product: CASTNGEQFF.

The J gene is TRBJ1-1, the V gene TRBV12-3 or TRBV12-4, with 7 nucleotides matching TRBD1. The V segment lost 6 bases and the J segment 5 bases; nucleotides outside the gene matches: 9. The CDR3 has 14 amino acids. CDR3 region: CASSSGQRGTEAFF. The CDR3 bases are TGTGCCAGCAGCTCGGGACAGCGAGGGACTGAAGCTTTCTTT.

The V and J genes are TRBV10-1 and TRBJ1-5, with D maybe TRBD1 (5 bases). The CDR3 spans 15 residues. Germline lookup yields CDR1 WNHNN and CDR2 SYGVQD (reference sequence). V shed 4 bases and J shed 2 bases, with 12 bases lying between them. Here the CDR3 reads CASSGGGSGNQPQHF. The CDR3 DNA follows: TGCGCCAGCAGTGGCGGGGGATCGGGCAATCAGCCCCAGCATTTT.

A few counts support this clonotype. The CDR3 here is CASSHGTSGVGNNEQFF. The CDR3 coding sequence is TGTGCCAGCAGCCATGGGACTAGCGGGGTGGGAAACAATGAGCAGTTCTTC. The J gene is TRBJ2-1, the V gene TRBV3-1, with 13 bases matching TRBD2. The germline V gene has CDR1 LGHDT and CDR2 YNNKEL (reference sequence). This CDR3 comprises 17 residues. The ends lost 3 bases at V and 5 bases at J; junction bases unmatched: 7.

CDR3: CASSLGGRVTHYEQYV. The CDR3 coding sequence is TGTGCCAGCAGTTTGGGAGGGAGGGTGACTCACTACGAGCAGTACGTC. The chain combines TRBV28 with TRBJ2-7, with TRBD2 identical over 7 bases. Trimming cost V 3 bases and J 3 bases; bases outside gene matches: 11. CDR3 length: 16 residues. CDR1 and CDR2 from the germline V gene are MDHEN and SYDVKM.

The rearrangement joins TRBV20-1 to TRBJ2-3; 8 positions agree with TRBD2. Germline V CDR1 and CDR2: DFQATT, SNEGSKA (reference sequence). The length of the CDR3 is 20 residues. V lost 3 bases and J lost 0; bases outside the gene matches: 20. The DNA for the CDR3 is TGCAGTGCTAGGGTTACTGCGGCTAGCGGGTCCCGTACTAGCACAGATACGCAGTATTTT. It codes for CSARVTAASGSRTSTDTQYF.

This clonotype came up a few times. The gene calls are TRBV7-8 and TRBJ1-1; 9 bases are a match to TRBD1. CDR3 size: 15 residues. Per germline, CDR1 SGHVS and CDR2 FQNEAQ. V shed 4 bases and J 2 bases; nucleotides not matched to a gene: 5. The CDR3 protein is CASSSRDRANTEAFF. In DNA form, the CDR3 reads TGTGCCAGCAGCTCCCGGGACAGGGCTAACACTGAAGCTTTCTTT.

This chain links TRBV20-1 with TRBJ2-1; D possibly corresponds to TRBD1 (5 bases). V dropped 3 bases and J dropped 7 bases, with 19 bases sitting between them. Per the germline V gene, CDR1 is DFQATT and CDR2 is SNEGSKA (reference sequence). This CDR3 comprises 15 residues. As DNA, the CDR3 is TGCAGTGCTAGTTGGGGCCACGGTTTGGGGAATGAGCAGTTCTTC. Protein: CSASWGHGLGNEQFF.

The chain combines TRBV27 with TRBJ1-6; TRBD1 agrees at 8 bases. With V trimmed by 4 bases and J by 8 bases, 4 bases remained unmatched. Germline loops: CDR1 MNHEY, CDR2 SMNVEV (reference sequence). This CDR3 has 14 residues. CDR3 amino acids: CASSWRTGYSPLHF. The CDR3 nucleotides read TGTGCCAGCAGTTGGAGGACAGGGTATTCACCCCTCCACTTT.

This clonotype was observed many times. V gene TRBV20-1 combines with J gene TRBJ2-1; TRBD2 aligns across 7 bases. V lost 3 bases, J lost 0 bases, and 11 bases stayed unmatched. This CDR3 is 17 amino acids long. Germline V CDR1 and CDR2: DFQATT, SNEGSKA (reference sequence). CDR3 in DNA: TGCAGTGCTAGGGGGGGTAGCGGGTCTACCTCCTACAATGAGCAGTTCTTC. Protein product: CSARGGSGSTSYNEQFF.

This clonotype was detected only a few times. The genes are TRBV20-1 and TRBJ2-6; the D is unclear. The CDR3 is 13 residues long. Trimming cost V 4 bases and J 3 bases, with 7 bases left between them. Per the germline V gene, CDR1 is DFQATT and CDR2 is SNEGSKA (reference sequence). DNA for the CDR3: TGCAGTGCTACAGGCTTTGGGGCCAACGTCCTGACTTTC. This sequence encodes CSATGFGANVLTF.

The rearrangement uses TRBV11-2 and TRBJ2-7; no clear D. CDR1 and CDR2 from the germline V gene are SGHAT and FQNNGV. The CDR3 consists of 13 residues. The V gene lost 2 bases and the J gene lost 7 bases, with 12 bases spanning the gap. The CDR3 coding sequence is TGTGCCAGCAGCTTAAACAGACTTTCGGAGCAGTACTTC. This gives the protein CASSLNRLSEQYF.

This chain links TRBV20-1 with TRBJ2-6, with TRBD1 matching over 9 bases. Trimming at V came to 6 bases and at J to 2 bases, leaving 8 bases not matched to a gene. The CDR3 length is 16 residues. CDR1 is DFQATT and CDR2 is SNEGSKA in the germline V gene (reference sequence). DNA for the CDR3: TGCAGTGCGGTCCGGGACAGGGTAGCTGGGGCCAACGTCCTGACTTTC. It yields the protein CSAVRDRVAGANVLTF.

The rearrangement links TRBV20-1 to TRBJ2-5; 8 bases are a match to TRBD2. This CDR3 spans 15 amino acids. Germline V gives CDR1 DFQATT, CDR2 SNEGSKA (reference sequence). Trimming cost V 0 bases and J 2 bases; bases outside gene matches: 5. CDR3 coding DNA: TGCAGTGCTAGAGAAATGACTAGCGTTCAAGAGACCCAGTACTTC. Amino acid sequence: CSAREMTSVQETQYF.

This clonotype appeared a few times. This sequence joins TRBV20-1 and TRBJ1-2; D is perhaps TRBD1 (5 bases). Per germline, CDR1 DFQATT and CDR2 SNEGSKA (reference sequence). V was shortened by 1 base and J by 1 base, with 13 bases between the two germline ends. This CDR3 region has 15 residues. Here the CDR3 DNA reads TGCAGTGCTAGAGCGTCCGGGGGATTTAACTATGGCTACACCTTC. It encodes CSARASGGFNYGYTF.

This clonotype was observed a few times. V usage is TRBV11-2 and J usage is TRBJ1-1, with D perhaps matching TRBD1 (5 bases). With 5 bases removed from V and 5 bases from J, the gap between germline ends came to 15 bases. From germline, CDR1 is SGHAT and CDR2 FQNNGV. The CDR3 loop spans 14 amino acids. This CDR3 is CASSPLRGKTEAFF. CDR3 sequence (DNA): TGTGCCAGCAGCCCCCTGAGGGGAAAAACTGAAGCTTTCTTT.

A few counts support this clonotype. The rearrangement links TRBV3-1 to TRBJ2-7; 7 bases line up with TRBD1. The CDR3 is made up of 14 amino acids. The ends lost 1 base at V and 1 base at J; junction bases unmatched: 1. Per the germline V gene, CDR1 is LGHDT and CDR2 is YNNKEL (reference sequence). The CDR3 DNA reads as TGTGCCAGCAGCCAAGGGACAGGATCCTACGAGCAGTACGTC. This translates into CASSQGTGSYEQYV.

The rearrangement joins TRBV5-1 to TRBJ1-6; 8 bases line up with TRBD1. Germline CDR1 is SGHRS and CDR2 is YFSETQ. J was trimmed by 7 bases and V by 0 bases; bases with no gene match: 3. This CDR3 comprises 15 residues. CDR3 sequence reads: CASSLEQGANSPLHF. The CDR3 coding sequence is TGCGCCAGCAGCTTGGAGCAGGGGGCGAATTCACCCCTCCACTTT.

The J gene is TRBJ2-1, the V gene TRBV6-2 or TRBV6-3; 9 bases are shared with TRBD2. CDR1 and CDR2 (germline): MNHEY, SVGEGT. Trimming took 6 bases from V and 8 from J; bases not matched to a gene: 11. The CDR3 is 15 residues long. The DNA of the CDR3 is TGTGCCAGCAGAACCCTAGCGGGATGGGTCGATGAGCAGTTCTTC. Translating gives CASRTLAGWVDEQFF.

Here the CDR3 reads CASSWNGENTEAFF. DNA for the CDR3: TGCGCCAGCAGTTGGAATGGGGAGAACACTGAAGCTTTCTTT. The rearrangement uses TRBV5-1 and TRBJ1-1; no firm D call. The CDR3 extends over 14 amino acids. Trimming removed 5 bases from V and 1 base from J, with 12 bases in between. Germline V gene sequence: CDR1 SGHRS, CDR2 YFSETQ.

A few counts support this clonotype. This chain joins TRBV4-1 and TRBJ2-1; D unresolved. Germline CDR1 reads MGHRA; CDR2 reads YSYEKL. This CDR3 contains 16 residues. The germline V and J ends were trimmed by 7 bases and 2 bases, with 18 bases remaining between them. CDR3 nucleotide sequence: TGCGCCAGCACCCTGACTCCACCTCGGGCCTACAATGAGCAGTTCTTC. It encodes CASTLTPPRAYNEQFF.

This sequence joins TRBV19 and TRBJ1-1, with D unresolved. Trimming left V 5 bases short and J 4 bases short, with 8 bases between. Germline V CDR1 and CDR2: LNHDA, SQIVND (reference sequence). The CDR3 covers 12 residues. The DNA for the CDR3 is TGTGCCAGTAGTTTGAGACGCACTGAAGCTTTCTTT. Encoded protein: CASSLRRTEAFF.